Listed below are T cell receptor beta chains from one sample, sequenced in a study of cytomegalovirus exposure and HLA in healthy donors. This table comes from immunoSEQ multiplex PCR, and its TCRdb copy is limited to in-frame clones, with some not included. In the table there are about 160,000 clones, 80% to 90% of which are singletons. The specimen sequenced was PBMCs. These receptors were collected from a man in his fifties or sixties in good health and CMV-seropositive. Both conserved end residues are part of each CDR3. The D gene is left open where the match is weak. Only some rows state a clone size, as once, few, many or a class for expanded clones.

V	size	D	J	DNA	CDR3
TRBV6-1	NA	TRBD1	TRBJ1-5	TGTGCCAGCAGTTCGGTGGGGCAGGGGGGTCAGCCCCAGCATTTT	CASSSVGQGGQPQHF
TRBV11-3	once	NA	TRBJ2-7	TGTGCCAGCAGCTTTGGGAGGGGGTACGAGCAGTACTTC	CASSFGRGYEQYF
TRBV6-6	NA	NA	TRBJ2-1	TGTGCCAGCAGTTCGCGGGTCTACGGACAGTTCTTC	CASSSRVYGQFF
TRBV7-9	NA	TRBD1	TRBJ2-2	TGTGCCAGCAGGCTTGGGACAGGGGTAGACGGGGAGCTGTTTTTT	CASRLGTGVDGELFF
TRBV28	NA	TRBD1	TRBJ1-6	TGTGCCAGCCGCACCGGGACAGGGACTTCACCCCTCCACTTT	CASRTGTGTSPLHF
TRBV5-1	NA	TRBD2	TRBJ2-1	TGCGCCAGCAGCTTGCCGGGGGGATACTACAATGAGCAGTTCTTC	CASSLPGGYYNEQFF
TRBV28	NA	TRBD1	TRBJ2-1	TGCGCCAGCAGTTTACCGATGCTCGGACAGGTAGAGCAGTTCTTC	CASSLPMLGQVEQFF
TRBV4-3	NA	TRBD1	TRBJ2-7	TGCGCCAGCAGCCCAGGGACAGGGGAGGGAGAGTACGAGCAGTACTTC	CASSPGTGEGEYEQYF
TRBV27	NA	NA	TRBJ1-2	TGTGCCAGCAGATCCCCCGGGGGAGGCTACACCTTC	CASRSPGGGYTF
TRBV28	NA	TRBD2	TRBJ2-7	TGTGCCAGCAGTCTGGGGAGGGAGGCCGTCCCCGAGCAGTACTTC	CASSLGREAVPEQYF
TRBV6-1	few	NA	TRBJ1-5	TGTGCCAGCAGTGTGATCCGACAGGGCAATCAGCCCCAGCATTTT	CASSVIRQGNQPQHF
TRBV15	few	TRBD2	TRBJ2-7	TGTGCCACCAGCAGAGATTTCGGGGGGAGCTCCTACGAGCAGTACTTC	CATSRDFGGSSYEQYF
TRBV4-3	NA	NA	TRBJ1-4	TGCGCCAGCAGCCAAGATGGAGGGGTAGGAGGTGAAAAACTGTTTTTT	CASSQDGGVGGEKLFF
TRBV19	NA	NA	TRBJ1-5	TGTGCCAGTAGTATAGAGGGGGCGGATCAGCCCCAGCATTTT	CASSIEGADQPQHF
TRBV2	NA	TRBD1	TRBJ1-6	TGTGCCAGCAGTGATTCCCGGACAGGGGGCAATTCACCCCTCCACTTT	CASSDSRTGGNSPLHF
TRBV7-9	NA	TRBD1	TRBJ1-3	TGTGCCAGCAGCGCGTTCACAGGGGCGCCGGGAAACACCATATATTTT	CASSAFTGAPGNTIYF
TRBV7-2	NA	NA	TRBJ1-2	TGTGCCAGCAGCCCCTGGGGGGGGAGGGTTAACTATGGCTACACCTTC	CASSPWGGRVNYGYTF
TRBV19	NA	TRBD2	TRBJ2-5	TGTGCCAGTAGTCTACGGACTAGCGGAGCCCTCCAAGAGACCCAGTACTTC	CASSLRTSGALQETQYF
TRBV6-6	NA	NA	TRBJ2-7	TGTGCCAGCGGAATCCACGGGGAGCAGTACTTC	CASGIHGEQYF
TRBV2	few	TRBD2	TRBJ2-3	TGTGCCAGCAGGCGCACCAGTAGCGGGACCACAGATACGCAGTATTTT	CASRRTSSGTTDTQYF
TRBV2	NA	NA	TRBJ2-2	TGTGCCAGCAGTGGACAGAGGAACACCGGGGAGCTGTTTTTT	CASSGQRNTGELFF
TRBV19	once	NA	TRBJ2-7	TGTGCCAGTAGTATGAGGACACGGACCTACGAGCAGTACTTC	CASSMRTRTYEQYF
TRBV25-1	few	NA	TRBJ2-7	TGTGCCAGCAAGAGTACCGGTGAGCAGTACTTC	CASKSTGEQYF
TRBV29-1	NA	TRBD1	TRBJ2-7	TGCAGCGTCGGGGGACAGGGGCCCCCCTACGAGCAGTACTTC	CSVGGQGPPYEQYF
TRBV9	NA	NA	TRBJ2-7	TGTGCCAGCAGCGTAGGCGTCAGAGGCTCCTACGAGCAGTACTTC	CASSVGVRGSYEQYF
TRBV5-1	NA	NA	TRBJ2-1	TGCGCCAGCAGCTTTTCAGGGCACAATGAGCAGTTCTTC	CASSFSGHNEQFF
TRBV28	NA	NA	TRBJ2-7	TGTGCCAGCAGCCAACCCCCCAGGTTCGGGGACGAGCAGTACTTC	CASSQPPRFGDEQYF
TRBV19	NA	TRBD2	TRBJ2-1	TGTGCCAGTAGTATAGACAGCGGGGGCTTCAATGAGCAGTTCTTC	CASSIDSGGFNEQFF